One T cell receptor (beta chain) is described in this entry. The CDR3 has 15 amino acids. V lost 3 bases and J 3 bases, leaving 17 bases between the germline ends. From germline, CDR1 is GTSNPN and CDR2 SVGIG (reference sequence). This sample is part of a study of CD8+ T cells in alopecia areata. Study-wide context: A regimen of oral tofacitinib, 5 to 10 mg twice daily, was given to treated patients.

Lesional scalp punch biopsies and peripheral blood were collected from alopecia areata patients. Cell sorting was applied to PBMCs, and CD4+ and CD8+ T cells were collected. cDNA reverse transcribed from extracted RNA served as the sequencing template. Measured with immunoSEQ multiplex PCR; TCRdb has only the in-frame clones, and not every one. Here the sample spans 75,000 to 100,000 clones, roughly 47% being singletons. Sequencing input: CD4+ T cells sorted from blood. V gene TRBV30 combines with J gene TRBJ1-2; D might be TRBD1 (6 bases). This TCR was sampled from a human donor with alopecia areata. The CDR3 sequence is CAWRNTAGADYGYTF. The CDR3 coding sequence is TGTGCCTGGAGAAATACCGCAGGGGCGGACTATGGCTACACCTTC.